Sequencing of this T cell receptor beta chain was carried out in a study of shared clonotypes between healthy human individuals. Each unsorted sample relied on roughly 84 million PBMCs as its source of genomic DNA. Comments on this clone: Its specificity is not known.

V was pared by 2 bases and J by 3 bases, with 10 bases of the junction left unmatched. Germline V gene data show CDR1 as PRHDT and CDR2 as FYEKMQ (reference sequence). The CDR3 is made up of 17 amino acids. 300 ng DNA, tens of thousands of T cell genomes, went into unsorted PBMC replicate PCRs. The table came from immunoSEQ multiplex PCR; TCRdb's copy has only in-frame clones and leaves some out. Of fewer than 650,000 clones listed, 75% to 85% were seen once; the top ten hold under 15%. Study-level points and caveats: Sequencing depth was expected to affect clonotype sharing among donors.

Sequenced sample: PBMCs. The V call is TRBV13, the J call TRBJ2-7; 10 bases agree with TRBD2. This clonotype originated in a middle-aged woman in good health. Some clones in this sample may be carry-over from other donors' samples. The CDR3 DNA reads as TGTGCCAGCAGCTTACGCCTAGCGGGAGAGGTGAGCTACGAGCAGTACTTC. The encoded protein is CASSLRLAGEVSYEQYF.